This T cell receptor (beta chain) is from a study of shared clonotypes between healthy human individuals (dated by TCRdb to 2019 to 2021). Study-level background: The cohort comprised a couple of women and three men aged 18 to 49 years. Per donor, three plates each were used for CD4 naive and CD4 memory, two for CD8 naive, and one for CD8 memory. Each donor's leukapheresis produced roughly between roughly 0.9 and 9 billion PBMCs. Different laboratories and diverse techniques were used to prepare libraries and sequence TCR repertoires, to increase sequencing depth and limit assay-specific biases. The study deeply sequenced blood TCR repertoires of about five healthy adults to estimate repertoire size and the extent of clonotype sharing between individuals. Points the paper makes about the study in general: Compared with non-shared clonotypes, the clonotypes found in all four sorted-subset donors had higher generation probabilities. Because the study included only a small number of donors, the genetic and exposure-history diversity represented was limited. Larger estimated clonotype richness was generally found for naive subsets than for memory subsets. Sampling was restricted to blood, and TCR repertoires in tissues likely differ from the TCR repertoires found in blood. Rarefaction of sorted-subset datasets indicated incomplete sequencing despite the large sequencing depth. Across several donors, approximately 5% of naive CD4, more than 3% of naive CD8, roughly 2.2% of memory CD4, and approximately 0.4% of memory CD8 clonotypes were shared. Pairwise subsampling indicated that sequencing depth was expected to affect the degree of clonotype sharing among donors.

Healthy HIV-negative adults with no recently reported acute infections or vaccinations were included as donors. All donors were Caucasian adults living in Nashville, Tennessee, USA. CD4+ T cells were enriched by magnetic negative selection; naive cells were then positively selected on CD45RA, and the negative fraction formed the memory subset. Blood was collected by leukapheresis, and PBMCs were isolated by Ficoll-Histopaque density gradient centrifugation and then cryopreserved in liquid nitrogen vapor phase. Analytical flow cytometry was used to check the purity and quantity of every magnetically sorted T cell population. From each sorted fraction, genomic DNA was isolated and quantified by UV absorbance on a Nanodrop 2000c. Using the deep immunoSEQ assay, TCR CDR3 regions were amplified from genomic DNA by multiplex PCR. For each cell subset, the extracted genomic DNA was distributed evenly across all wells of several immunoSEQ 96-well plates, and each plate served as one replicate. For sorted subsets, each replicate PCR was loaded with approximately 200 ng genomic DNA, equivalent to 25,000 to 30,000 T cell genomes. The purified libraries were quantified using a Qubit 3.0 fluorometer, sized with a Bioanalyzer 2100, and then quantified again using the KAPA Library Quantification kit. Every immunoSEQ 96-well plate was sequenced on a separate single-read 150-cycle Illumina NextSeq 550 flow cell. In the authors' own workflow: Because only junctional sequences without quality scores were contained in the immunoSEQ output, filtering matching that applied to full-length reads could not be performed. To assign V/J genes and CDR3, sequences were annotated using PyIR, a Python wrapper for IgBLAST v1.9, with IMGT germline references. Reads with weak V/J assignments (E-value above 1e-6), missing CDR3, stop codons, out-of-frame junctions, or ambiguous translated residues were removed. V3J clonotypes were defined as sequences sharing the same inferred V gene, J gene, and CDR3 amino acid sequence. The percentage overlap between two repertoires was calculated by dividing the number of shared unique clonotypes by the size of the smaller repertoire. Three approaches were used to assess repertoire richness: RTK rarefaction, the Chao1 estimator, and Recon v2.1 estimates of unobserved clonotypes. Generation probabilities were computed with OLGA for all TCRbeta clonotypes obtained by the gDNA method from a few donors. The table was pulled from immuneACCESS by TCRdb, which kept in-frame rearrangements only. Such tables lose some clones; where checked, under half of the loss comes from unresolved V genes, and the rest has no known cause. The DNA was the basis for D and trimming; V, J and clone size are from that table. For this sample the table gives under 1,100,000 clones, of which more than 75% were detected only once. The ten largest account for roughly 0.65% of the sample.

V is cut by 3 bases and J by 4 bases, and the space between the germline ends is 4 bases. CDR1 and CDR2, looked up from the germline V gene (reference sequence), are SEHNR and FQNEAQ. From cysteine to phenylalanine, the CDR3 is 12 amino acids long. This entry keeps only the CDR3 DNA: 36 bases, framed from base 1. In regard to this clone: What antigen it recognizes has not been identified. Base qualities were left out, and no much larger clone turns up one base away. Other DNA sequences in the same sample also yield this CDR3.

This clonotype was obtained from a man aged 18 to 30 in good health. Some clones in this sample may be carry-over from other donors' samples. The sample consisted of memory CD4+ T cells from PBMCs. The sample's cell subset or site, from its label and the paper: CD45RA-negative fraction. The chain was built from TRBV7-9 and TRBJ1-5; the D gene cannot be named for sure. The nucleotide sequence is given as TGTGCCAGCAGCTTTCCTAATCAGCCCCAGCATTTT. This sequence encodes CASSFPNQPQHF.